This TCR beta chain stems from a study of T cells after yellow fever vaccination (dated by TCRdb to between 2019 and 2020). Regarding the research as a whole: The SMART-Seq v4 Ultra Low Input RNA kit was used to prepare libraries from fractions with low cell numbers. Two healthy male donors, one aged 18 to 30 and one aged 30 to 40 years, were included in the cohort. To track T-cell clones before and after primary and booster YFV17D yellow fever vaccination, bulk TCR alpha and beta repertoires were sequenced longitudinally. Blood samples were taken at several timepoints before and after primary and secondary immunization, and bulk PBMC replicates and cell subsets were isolated. Overall results and qualifications from the work: Computational filtering was required because FACS-sorted repertoires could contain abundant contaminating clonotypes from the bulk population. Because only a couple of donors were included in the study, the extent to which the findings can be generalized is limited. After the booster, most of the clones that had expanded following primary vaccination were detected again (approximately 95% of CD4 and 88% of CD8), which suggests that memory was broadly maintained. A small share of clonotypes was detected in both CD4 and CD8 compartments, with the overlap likely arising from convergent recombination. Compared with the primary T-cell response, the secondary T-cell response was faster but weaker, reaching its peak on day 5 rather than on day 15.

TCR cDNA was synthesized by 5'RACE template switching, through which a universal primer site and unique molecular identifiers were introduced. Priming for cDNA synthesis came from both the TCR alpha and TCR beta constant segments. Two PCR steps were used to amplify libraries, with sample barcodes and sequencing adapters being added in the second step. Sequencing of the libraries was done on either Illumina HiSeq 2500 (2x100 bp) or NovaSeq (2x150 bp). On the study's bioinformatics: MIGEC was used to demultiplex reads and collapse the reads into UMI consensus sequences, and MiXCR was used for V(D)J alignment. Using edgeR on replicate PBMC samples, clonotypes were called vaccine-responding if FDR was below 0.01 and the log2 fold change was above 5 up to day 15. Each bulk clonotype was labeled CD4 or CD8 based on which sequenced repertoire, CD4 or CD8, contained the clonotype at higher abundance. Through fastp at Q25 and MiXCR, TCRdb rebuilt clones from the public reads, retaining in-frame beta chains. Identical CDR3 proteins give one entry, which carries the most common genes and DNA. These V and J calls originate from TCRdb's pipeline instead of the authors' own analysis. Within this sample are a few hundred thousand distinct CDR3 sequences, with 6.9% of them counted one time only. The ten largest clones take up approximately 0.85% of the sample.

Sample treatment or condition, as interpreted from the label and publication: live attenuated yellow fever vaccine strain. PBMCs were isolated from peripheral blood using a standard Ficoll-Paque protocol. CD4 and CD8 T-cell fractions were isolated with Dynabeads CD4 and CD8 positive selection kits. RNA was extracted with TriZol from bulk PBMCs, CD4 and CD8 fractions, and dextramer-positive and dextramer-negative fractions. For this clonotype: Its target antigen remains unknown. Base-call qualities are not available, and no considerably larger clone is one nucleotide away.

Trimming accounts for 1 base at V and 2 bases at J, while the number of junction bases matched to no gene is 1. Per the germline V gene, MGHDK is the CDR1 and SYGVNS is the CDR2. From its cysteine to its phenylalanine, the CDR3 spans 15 amino acids. Of all the DNA, just the CDR3 is kept, 45 bases in frame from base 1. The clonotype originates from a man aged 30 to 45 who received the YFV17D yellow fever vaccine. Recombination connected TRBV25-1 to TRBJ2-3; the central 9 bases match TRBD2. Specimen: CD4+ T cells sorted from PBMCs, collected 15 days after the yellow fever booster vaccination. The sequence in DNA is TGTGCCAGCAGTGAATCTAGCGGGATCACAGATACGCAGTATTTT. Its coded protein is CASSESSGITDTQYF.